The entry that follows covers one T cell receptor (beta chain) sequence. This entry belongs to a study of blood T cells in healthy people across ages. Primed by a sample-barcoded 5' primer and a J-beta primer mix, a second PCR proceeded for 7 to 11 cycles. TCRdb passed the 5' RACE reads through MiXCR, listing each CDR3 protein once. In the table there are 780,000 or so distinct CDR3 sequences, just over 55% of which are singletons. This CDR3 has 18 residues. Per germline, CDR1 LGHNA and CDR2 YNFKEQ. V lost 4 bases and J 0 bases, leaving 16 bases between the germline ends. J is TRBJ2-6 and V is TRBV4-2; D possibly corresponds to TRBD1 (5 bases). This TCR was sampled from a man aged 35-49 years in good health. Sequenced material: blood. CDR3 sequence: CASSRDPTGTSGANVLTF. CDR3 bases: TGTGCCAGCAGCCGGGATCCTACAGGAACCTCTGGGGCCAACGTCCTGACTTTC.